This T cell receptor (beta chain) was found in a study of neurological immune-mediated disorders. 5'RACE with 10-nucleotide random UMIs produced the cDNA. MiXCR, applied by TCRdb to the 5' RACE reads, yields one record per CDR3 protein. The repertoire has 20,000 to 30,000 distinct CDR3 sequences, around 15% of them found once; the top ten carry 16%. This clonotype showed up many times. A read error may account for a junction end that differs from germline. Germline CDR1 and CDR2: SGHDN and FVKESK. This CDR3 region has 14 residues. For the unsorted libraries, 2 million PBMCs stored at -80 C served as input.

Sequenced sample: PBMCs. The TCR was taken from a woman aged 40 to 50 with HTLV-1-associated myelopathy (HAM/TSP). The gene calls are TRBV14 and TRBJ2-3; D is ambiguous. The DNA for the CDR3 is TGTGCCAGCAACCAAGAGAGCCGCGCAGATACGCAGTATTTT. This translates into CASNQESRADTQYF.